The clone carrying this T cell receptor (beta chain) was detected only a few times. Its antigen is as yet unknown. Germline assignment: CDR1 LGHNA and CDR2 YSLEER. This CDR3 region has 15 residues. The J segment lost 7 bases and the V segment lost 4 bases, leaving 7 bases of the junction unmatched. This sample is part of a study of cytomegalovirus exposure and HLA in healthy donors. Study-level points and caveats: There was a cluster of highly shared sequence variants that was likely a sequencing artifact. Most observed TCR sequences were rare, whereas some public TCRs were detected in many donors. In an earlier analysis, productive rearrangement rates for most beta V segments clustered near 87% or 30%.

This PCR relied on a set of 60 Vbeta primers and 13 Jbeta primers. The table came from immunoSEQ multiplex PCR; TCRdb's copy has only in-frame clones and leaves some out. The sample carries about 180,000 clones, more than 75% recorded once. This chain connects TRBV4-3 to TRBJ2-1; 10 positions agree with TRBD2. The sample taken for sequencing was PBMCs. The receptor was derived from a woman aged 25 to 39 in good health and CMV-seropositive. The CDR3 sequence is CASSRNLAGVNEQFF. CDR3 nucleotide sequence: TGCGCCAGCAGCCGGAACCTAGCGGGGGTTAATGAGCAGTTCTTC.